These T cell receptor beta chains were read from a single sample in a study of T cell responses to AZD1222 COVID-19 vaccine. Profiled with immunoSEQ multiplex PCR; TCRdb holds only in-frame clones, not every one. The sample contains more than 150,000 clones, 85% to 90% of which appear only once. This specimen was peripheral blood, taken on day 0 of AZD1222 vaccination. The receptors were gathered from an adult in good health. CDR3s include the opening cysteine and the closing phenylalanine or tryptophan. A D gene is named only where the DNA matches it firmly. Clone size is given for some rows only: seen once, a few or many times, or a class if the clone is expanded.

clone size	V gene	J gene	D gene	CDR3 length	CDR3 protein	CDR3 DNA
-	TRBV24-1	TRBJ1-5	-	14	CATSGGGTDQPQHF	TGTGCCACCAGTGGGGGGGGAACCGATCAGCCCCAGCATTTT
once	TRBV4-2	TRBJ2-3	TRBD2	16	CASSQEGGGRTDTQYF	TGTGCCAGCAGCCAAGAAGGCGGGGGGAGGACAGATACGCAGTATTTT
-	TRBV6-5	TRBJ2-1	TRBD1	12	CASNRGHNEQFF	TGTGCCAGCAACAGGGGTCACAATGAGCAGTTCTTC
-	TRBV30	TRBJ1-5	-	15	CAWSGEGVVNQPQHF	TGTGCCTGGAGTGGGGAGGGGGTAGTTAATCAGCCCCAGCATTTT
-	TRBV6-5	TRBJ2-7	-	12	CASSSRGDEQYF	TGTGCCAGCAGCAGCAGGGGGGACGAGCAGTACTTC
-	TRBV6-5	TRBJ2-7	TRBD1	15	CASRSGQEGTYEQYF	TGTGCCAGCAGGTCGGGACAGGAGGGGACCTACGAGCAGTACTTC
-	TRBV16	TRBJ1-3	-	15	CASSHRGTQGNTIYF	TGTGCCAGCAGCCACCGCGGGACACAAGGAAACACCATATATTTT
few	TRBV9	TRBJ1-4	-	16	CASSMFDRGIGEKLFF	TGTGCCAGCAGCATGTTTGACCGAGGGATTGGTGAAAAACTGTTTTTT
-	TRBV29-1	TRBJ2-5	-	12	CSVGHIQETQYF	TGCAGCGTAGGACACATCCAAGAGACCCAGTACTTC
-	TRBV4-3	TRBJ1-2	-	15	CASSQDRGFAYGYTF	TGCGCCAGCAGCCAAGATCGTGGTTTCGCCTATGGCTACACCTTC